The source of this TCR beta chain is a study of response to subunit inactivated influenza vaccine. Study findings and constraints: Seasonal influenza vaccination, on each occasion, was suggested by the authors to recruit few new T cells.

TCRdb processed the RT-PCR reads anew with MiXCR; each CDR3 protein has one entry. The repertoire holds about 540,000 distinct CDR3 sequences, about 15% seen once, with approximately 12% in the top ten. Worth noting for this clonotype: Antigen: not known.

Sequences were derived from PBMCs from blood, sampled 11 to 12 days after vaccination. The sequence derives from a man in his fifties who received an inactivated influenza vaccine.

The CDR3 DNA follows: TGTGCCAGCAGTTTAGGTGTGGGATTCCAGCCGCCGGGTGTGTACTTC. Translated, it gives CASSLGVGFQPPGVYF. This chain joins TRBV12-3 or TRBV12-4 and TRBJ2-5; the D is unclear. Trimming removed 1 base at V and 13 bases at J, with 25 bases between. This CDR3 spans 16 amino acids.